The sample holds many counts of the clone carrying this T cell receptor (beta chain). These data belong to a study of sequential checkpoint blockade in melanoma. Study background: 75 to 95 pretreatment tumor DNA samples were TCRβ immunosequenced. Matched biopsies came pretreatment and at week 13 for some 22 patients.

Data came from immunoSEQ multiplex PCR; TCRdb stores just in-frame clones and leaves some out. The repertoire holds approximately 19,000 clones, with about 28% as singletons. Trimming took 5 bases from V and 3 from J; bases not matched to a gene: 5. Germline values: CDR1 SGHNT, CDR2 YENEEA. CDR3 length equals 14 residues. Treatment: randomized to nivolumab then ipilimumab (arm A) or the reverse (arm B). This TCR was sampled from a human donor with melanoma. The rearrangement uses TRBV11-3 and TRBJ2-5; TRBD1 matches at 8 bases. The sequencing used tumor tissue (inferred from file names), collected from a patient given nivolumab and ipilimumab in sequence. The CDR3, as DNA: TGTGCCAGCAGCGCAGGGGGCGCCGAAGAGACCCAGTACTTC. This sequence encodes CASSAGGAEETQYF.